This note documents a single T cell receptor beta chain sequence. TCRdb keeps only in-frame clones here, not all; method: immunoSEQ multiplex PCR. The top ten hold 5% to 5.5% of the sample, which has 120,000 to 150,000 clones, 70% to 90% seen once. This specimen comes from a study of T cell responses to AZD1222 COVID-19 vaccine. Per the germline V gene, CDR1 is MNHEY and CDR2 is SVGAGI. The length of the CDR3 is 13 residues. V lost 5 bases to trimming and J lost 5 bases, with 12 bases between them. This sequence originates from an adult who received the MenACWY meningococcal vaccine as a control. The rearrangement joins TRBV6-5 to TRBJ2-5, with D possibly TRBD1 on 6 matching bases. The sequencing here drew on peripheral blood, taken 28 days after the second dose of the MenACWY control vaccine. CDR3 DNA: TGTGCCAGCAGTCTCAGGGGTGGCGAGACCCAGTACTTC. Translated, it gives CASSLRGGETQYF.